This T cell receptor (beta chain) appears in the sequencing data of a study of blood T cell repertoires in COVID-19. Study context: PBMCs, B-cell-depleted T cells, or T cells were the source of the cDNA or gDNA that made up the material.

Germline V CDR1 and CDR2: SQVTM, ANQGSEA. V was clipped by 7 bases and J by 0 bases, with 13 bases between them. CDR3 length: 13 residues. Original processing notes: Estimates of nucleated cell counts were drawn from the amplification of reference gene primers. The table came from immunoSEQ multiplex PCR; TCRdb's copy has only in-frame clones and leaves some out. V and J calls and clone size come straight from that table; D and trimming were deduced from the DNA. The sample yields 100,000 or so clones, about 90% seen once. The sequenced sample was peripheral blood. The chain is built from TRBV29-1 and TRBJ2-7; TRBD1 might be the D (6 bases). The TCR originated in a man between 45 and 60 years old with acute or convalescent COVID-19. CDR3 region: CSAEGQASYEQYF. The CDR3 bases are TGCAGCGCTGAGGGACAAGCCTCCTACGAGCAGTACTTC.